This is a list of T cell receptor beta chains from one sample in a study of blood T cell repertoires in COVID-19. Measured with immunoSEQ multiplex PCR; TCRdb has only the in-frame clones, and not every one. Here the sample spans about 150,000 clones, 75% to 90% being singletons. The sample taken for sequencing was peripheral blood. Source of these receptors: a woman aged 65 to 85 with acute or convalescent COVID-19. CDR3s include the opening cysteine and the closing phenylalanine or tryptophan. Fields, in order: V gene, D gene, J gene, clone size, CDR3 DNA, CDR3 protein. The D gene is left open where the match is weak. Clone sizes are given selectively: once, few, many, or a class where the clone is expanded.

TRBV4-3	TRBD2	TRBJ2-1	few	TGCGCCAGCAGCCAAGAATGGGGCGGGGGGGCCACTGAGCAGTTCTTC	CASSQEWGGGATEQFF
TRBV19	TRBD1	TRBJ1-2	NA	TGTGCCAGTAGTATTGGTTTTGGGACAGCCTCCTTTAACTATGGCTACACCTTC	CASSIGFGTASFNYGYTF
TRBV19	NA	TRBJ1-1	NA	TGTGCCAGTAGTATAGATAGGAGGCAGAACACTGAAGCTTTCTTT	CASSIDRRQNTEAFF
TRBV15	TRBD2	TRBJ2-1	NA	TGTGCCACCAGCAGAGGAAGCGGGGGGGACAATGAGCAGTTCTTC	CATSRGSGGDNEQFF
TRBV19	TRBD1	TRBJ1-5	NA	TGTGCCAGTAGTCATCTACCGGGACAGGCAAATCAGCCCCAGCATTTT	CASSHLPGQANQPQHF
TRBV4-3	NA	TRBJ1-3	NA	TGCGCCAGCAGCCAAGATTACTCTGGAAACACCATATATTTT	CASSQDYSGNTIYF
TRBV19	TRBD2	TRBJ2-7	once	TGTGCCAGTAGTAACAAACTAGCGGGGTTATACGAGCAGTACTTC	CASSNKLAGLYEQYF
TRBV3-1/TRBV3-2	NA	TRBJ2-3	NA	TGTGCCAGCAGACTACGGTGGGTCACAGATACGCAGTATTTT	CASRLRWVTDTQYF
TRBV12-2	NA	TRBJ1-1	NA	TGTGCAAGTCGCTTAGCGGGGGACAGGATTATGAACACTGAAGCTTTCTTT	CASRLAGDRIMNTEAFF
TRBV15	NA	TRBJ2-5	NA	TGTGCCACCAGCAGTGGGGGAGGAAAGACCCAGTACTTC	CATSSGGGKTQYF
TRBV6-5	TRBD1	TRBJ1-5	NA	TGTGCCAGCGAAGGACAGGGAATTTTACCCCAGCATTTT	CASEGQGILPQHF
TRBV5-5	NA	TRBJ1-1	NA	TGTGCCAGCAGCTTGCAGCGATTGAACACTGAAGCTTTCTTT	CASSLQRLNTEAFF
TRBV2	NA	TRBJ1-5	NA	TGTGCCAGCAGTTCGAGCTATCGCAATCAGCCCCAGCATTTT	CASSSSYRNQPQHF
TRBV12-3/TRBV12-4	NA	TRBJ1-3	once	TGTGCCAGCAGTTTTTCGTCCGGAAACACCATATATTTT	CASSFSSGNTIYF
TRBV9	TRBD1	TRBJ2-6	NA	TGTGCCAGCAGCCCCCCGGGGACAGCGAGCTCTGGGGCCAACGTCCTGACTTTC	CASSPPGTASSGANVLTF
TRBV5-4	NA	TRBJ2-2	NA	TGTGCCAGCAGCTTTGACACCTCCGGGGAGCTGTTTTTT	CASSFDTSGELFF
TRBV10-3	TRBD2	TRBJ2-7	NA	TGTGCCATCAGTGGGCTAGGGCTAGCGGGGGGGCCCGAGCAGTACTTC	CAISGLGLAGGPEQYF
TRBV20-1	TRBD2	TRBJ2-7	NA	TGCAGTGCTAGTAAGCCTAGCGGGGGGTACGAGCAGTACTTC	CSASKPSGGYEQYF
TRBV7-2	TRBD2	TRBJ2-2	NA	TGTGCCAGCAGCTTATTCCTAGCGGGGTTCCCCGGGGAGCTGTTTTTT	CASSLFLAGFPGELFF
TRBV5-8	NA	TRBJ1-5	NA	TGTGCCAGCAGCTTGTACCGCTATAGCAATCAGCCCCAGCATTTT	CASSLYRYSNQPQHF
TRBV9	NA	TRBJ2-7	NA	TGTGCCAGCAGCGTAGCCTACGGTCCCTACGAGCAGTACTTC	CASSVAYGPYEQYF
TRBV6-2/TRBV6-3	NA	TRBJ1-2	NA	TGTGCCAGCAGTTACATACCGCGTTTCTATGGCTACACCTTC	CASSYIPRFYGYTF
TRBV18	NA	TRBJ1-2	NA	TGTGCCAGCTCACCATCAGGGAACTATGGCTACACCTTC	CASSPSGNYGYTF